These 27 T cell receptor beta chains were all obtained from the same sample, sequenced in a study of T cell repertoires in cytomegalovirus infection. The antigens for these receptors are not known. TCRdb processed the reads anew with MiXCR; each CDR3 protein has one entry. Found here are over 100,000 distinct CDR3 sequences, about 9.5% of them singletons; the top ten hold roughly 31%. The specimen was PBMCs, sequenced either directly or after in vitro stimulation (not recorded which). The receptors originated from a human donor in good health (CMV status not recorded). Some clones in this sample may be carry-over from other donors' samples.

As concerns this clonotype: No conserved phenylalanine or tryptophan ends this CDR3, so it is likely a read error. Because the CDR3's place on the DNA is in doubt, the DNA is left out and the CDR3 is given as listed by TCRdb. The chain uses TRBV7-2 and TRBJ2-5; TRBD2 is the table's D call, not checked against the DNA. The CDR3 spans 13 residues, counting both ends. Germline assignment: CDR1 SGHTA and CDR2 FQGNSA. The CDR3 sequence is CASSFGRAEPGTM.

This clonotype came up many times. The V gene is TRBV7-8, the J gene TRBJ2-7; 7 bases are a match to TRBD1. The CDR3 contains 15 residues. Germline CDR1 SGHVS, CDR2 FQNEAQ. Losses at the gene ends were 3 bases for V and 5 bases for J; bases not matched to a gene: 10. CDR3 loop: CASSFDRALSDEQYV. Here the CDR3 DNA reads TGTGCCAGCAGCTTCGACAGGGCTCTTAGCGACGAGCAGTACGTC.

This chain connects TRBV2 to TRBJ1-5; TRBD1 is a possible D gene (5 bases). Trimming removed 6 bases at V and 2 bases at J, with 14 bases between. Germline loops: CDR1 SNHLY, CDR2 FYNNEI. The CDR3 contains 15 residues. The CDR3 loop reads CASRGGGAGNQPQHF. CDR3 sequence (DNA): TGTGCCAGCAGAGGCGGGGGTGCGGGCAATCAGCCCCAGCATTTT. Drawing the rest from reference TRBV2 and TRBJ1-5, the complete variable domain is EPEVTQTPSHQVTQMGQEVILRCVPISNHLYFYWYRQILGQKVEFLVSFYNNEISEKSEIFDDQFSVERPDGSNFTLKIRSTKLEDSAMYFCASRGGGAGNQPQHFGDGTRLSIL.

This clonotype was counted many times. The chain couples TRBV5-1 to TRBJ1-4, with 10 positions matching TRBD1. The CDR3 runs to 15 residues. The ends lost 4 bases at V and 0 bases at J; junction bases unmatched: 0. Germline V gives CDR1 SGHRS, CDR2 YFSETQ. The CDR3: CASSGQGATNEKLFF. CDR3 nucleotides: TGCGCCAGCAGCGGACAGGGGGCAACTAATGAAAAACTGTTTTTT.

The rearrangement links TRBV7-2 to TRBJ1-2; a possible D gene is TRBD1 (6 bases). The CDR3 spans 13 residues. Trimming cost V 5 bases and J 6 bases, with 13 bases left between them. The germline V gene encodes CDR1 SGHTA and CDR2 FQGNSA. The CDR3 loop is CASSPSGGNGYTF. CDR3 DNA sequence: TGTGCCAGCAGCCCGTCCGGGGGCAATGGCTACACCTTC.

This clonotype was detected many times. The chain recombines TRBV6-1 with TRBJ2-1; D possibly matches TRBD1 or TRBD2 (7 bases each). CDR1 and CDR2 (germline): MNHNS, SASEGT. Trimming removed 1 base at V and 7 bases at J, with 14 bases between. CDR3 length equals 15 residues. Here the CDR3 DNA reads TGTGCCAGCAGTGAAGGACAGGGAGGGGATAATGAGCAGTTCTTC. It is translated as CASSEGQGGDNEQFF.

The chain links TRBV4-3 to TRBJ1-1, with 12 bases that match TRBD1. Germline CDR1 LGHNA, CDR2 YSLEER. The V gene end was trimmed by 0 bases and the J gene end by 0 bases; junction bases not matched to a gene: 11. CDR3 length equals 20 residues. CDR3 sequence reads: CASSQEMDGTGGFLNTEAFF. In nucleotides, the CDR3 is TGCGCCAGCAGCCAAGAAATGGACGGGACAGGGGGCTTTTTGAACACTGAAGCTTTCTTT.

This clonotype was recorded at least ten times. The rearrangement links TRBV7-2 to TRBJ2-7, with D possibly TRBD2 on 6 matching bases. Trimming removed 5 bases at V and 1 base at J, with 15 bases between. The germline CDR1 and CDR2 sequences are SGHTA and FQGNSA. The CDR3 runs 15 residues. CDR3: CASSPGGWVSYEQYF. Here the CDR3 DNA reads TGTGCCAGCAGCCCCGGAGGGTGGGTTTCCTACGAGCAGTACTTC.

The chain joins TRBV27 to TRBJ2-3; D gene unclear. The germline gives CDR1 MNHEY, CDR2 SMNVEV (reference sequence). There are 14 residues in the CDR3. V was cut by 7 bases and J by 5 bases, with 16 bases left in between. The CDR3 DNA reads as TGTGCCAGCAACACGCGAGCTCAAGTAGATACGCAGTATTTT. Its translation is CASNTRAQVDTQYF.

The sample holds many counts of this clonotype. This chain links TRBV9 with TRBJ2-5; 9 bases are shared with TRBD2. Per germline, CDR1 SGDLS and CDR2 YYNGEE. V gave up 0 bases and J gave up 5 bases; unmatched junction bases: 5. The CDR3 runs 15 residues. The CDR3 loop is CASSVGSGRGETQYF. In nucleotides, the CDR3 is TGTGCCAGCAGCGTAGGTAGCGGGAGAGGGGAGACCCAGTACTTC.

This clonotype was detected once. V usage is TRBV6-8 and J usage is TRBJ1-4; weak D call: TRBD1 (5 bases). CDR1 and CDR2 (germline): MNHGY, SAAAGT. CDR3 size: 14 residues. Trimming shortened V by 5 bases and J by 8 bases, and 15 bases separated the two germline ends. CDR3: CASSPPGRREKLFF. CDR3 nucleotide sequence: TGTGCCAGCAGTCCCCCGGGACGGAGGGAAAAACTGTTTTTT.

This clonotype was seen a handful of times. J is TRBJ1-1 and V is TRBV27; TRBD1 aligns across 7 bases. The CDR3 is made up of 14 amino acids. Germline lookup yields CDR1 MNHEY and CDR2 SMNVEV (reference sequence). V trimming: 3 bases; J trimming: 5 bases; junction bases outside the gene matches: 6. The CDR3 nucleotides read TGTGCCAGCAGTTTTAACAGGGGAGAAACTGAAGCTTTCTTT. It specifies CASSFNRGETEAFF.

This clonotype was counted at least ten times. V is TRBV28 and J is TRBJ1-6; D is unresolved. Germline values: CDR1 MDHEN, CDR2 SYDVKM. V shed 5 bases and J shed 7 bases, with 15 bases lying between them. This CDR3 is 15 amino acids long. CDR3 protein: CASSTRVSPNSPLHF. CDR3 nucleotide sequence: TGTGCCAGCAGTACCCGGGTGTCACCAAATTCACCCCTCCACTTT.

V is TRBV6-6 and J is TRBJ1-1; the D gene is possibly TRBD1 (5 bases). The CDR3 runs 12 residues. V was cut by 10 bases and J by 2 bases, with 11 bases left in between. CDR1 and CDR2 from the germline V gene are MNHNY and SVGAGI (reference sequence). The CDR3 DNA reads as TGTGCCACGGGGGTTTTCAACACTGAAGCTTTCTTT. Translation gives CATGVFNTEAFF.

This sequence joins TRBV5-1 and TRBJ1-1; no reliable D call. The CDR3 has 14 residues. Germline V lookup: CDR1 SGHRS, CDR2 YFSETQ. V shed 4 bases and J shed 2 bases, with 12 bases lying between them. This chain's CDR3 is CASSTSGGNTEAFF. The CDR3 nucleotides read TGCGCCAGCAGCACAAGCGGTGGAAACACTGAAGCTTTCTTT. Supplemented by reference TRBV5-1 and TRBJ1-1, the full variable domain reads KAGVTQTPRYLIKTRGQQVTLSCSPISGHRSVSWYQQTPGQGLQFLFEYFSETQRNKGNFPGRFSGRQFSNSRSEMNVSTLELGDSALYLCASSTSGGNTEAFFGQGTRLTVV.

CDR3 protein: CASSLLGDTIYF. CDR3 nucleotides: TGTGCCAGCAGCTTATTGGGGGACACCATATATTTT. V and J are TRBV7-9 and TRBJ1-3; D is perhaps TRBD1 (5 bases). The germline V and J ends were trimmed by 2 bases and 8 bases, with 7 bases remaining between them. CDR1 is SEHNR, CDR2 FQNEAQ, per germline (reference sequence). The CDR3 spans 12 residues. Looking up the rest from reference TRBV7-9 and TRBJ1-3 gives the full variable domain: DTGVSQNPRHKITKRGQNVTFRCDPISEHNRLYWYRQTLGQGPEFLTYFQNEAQLEKSRLLSDRFSAERPKGSFSTLEIQRTEQGDSAMYLCASSLLGDTIYFGEGSWLTVV.

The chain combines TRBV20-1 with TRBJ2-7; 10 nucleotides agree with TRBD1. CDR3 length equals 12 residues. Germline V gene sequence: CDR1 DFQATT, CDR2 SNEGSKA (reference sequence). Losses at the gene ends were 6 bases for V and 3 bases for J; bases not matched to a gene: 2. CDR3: CSARTGGYEQYF. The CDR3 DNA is TGCAGTGCCCGGACAGGGGGCTACGAGCAGTACTTC.

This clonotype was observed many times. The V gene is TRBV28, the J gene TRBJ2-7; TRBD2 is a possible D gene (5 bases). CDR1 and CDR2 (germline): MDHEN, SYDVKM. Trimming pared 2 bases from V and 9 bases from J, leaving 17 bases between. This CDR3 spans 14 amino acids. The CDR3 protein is CASSLAGRLFGQYF. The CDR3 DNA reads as TGTGCCAGCAGTTTAGCGGGTAGGCTTTTTGGGCAGTACTTC.

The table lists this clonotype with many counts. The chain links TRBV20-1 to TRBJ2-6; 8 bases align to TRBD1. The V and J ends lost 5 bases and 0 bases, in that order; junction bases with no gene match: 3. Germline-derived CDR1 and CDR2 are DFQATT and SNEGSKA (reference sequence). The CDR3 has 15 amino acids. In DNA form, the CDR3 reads TGCAGTGCTCGACAGGGGTCCTCTGGGGCCAACGTCCTGACTTTC. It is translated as CSARQGSSGANVLTF.

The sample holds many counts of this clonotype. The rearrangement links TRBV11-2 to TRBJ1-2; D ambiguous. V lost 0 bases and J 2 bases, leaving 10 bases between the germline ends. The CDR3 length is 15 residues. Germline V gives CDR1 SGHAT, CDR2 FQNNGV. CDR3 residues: CASSLDGGLNYGYTF. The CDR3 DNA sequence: TGTGCCAGCAGCTTAGATGGCGGGTTAAACTATGGCTACACCTTC. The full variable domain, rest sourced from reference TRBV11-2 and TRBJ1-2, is EAGVAQSPRYKIIEKRQSVAFWCNPISGHATLYWYQQILGQGPKLLIQFQNNGVVDDSQLPKDRFSAERLKGVDSTLKIQPAKLEDSAVYLCASSLDGGLNYGYTFGSGTRLTVV.

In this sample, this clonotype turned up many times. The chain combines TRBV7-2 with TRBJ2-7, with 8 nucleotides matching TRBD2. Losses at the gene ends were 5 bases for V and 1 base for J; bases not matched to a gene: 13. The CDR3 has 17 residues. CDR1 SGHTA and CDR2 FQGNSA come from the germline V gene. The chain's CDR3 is CASSPNEPSGFSYEQYF. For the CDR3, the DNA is TGTGCCAGCAGCCCGAATGAACCTAGCGGGTTTTCCTACGAGCAGTACTTC.

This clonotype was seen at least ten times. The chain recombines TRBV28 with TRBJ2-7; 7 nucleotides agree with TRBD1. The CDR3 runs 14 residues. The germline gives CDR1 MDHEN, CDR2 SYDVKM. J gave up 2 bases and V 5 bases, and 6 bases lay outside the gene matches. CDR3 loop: CASSGHRGPYEQYV. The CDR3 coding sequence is TGTGCCAGCAGTGGACACAGGGGTCCCTACGAGCAGTACGTC.

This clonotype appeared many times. CDR3 region: CASSARNTEAFF. The CDR3 coding sequence is TGTGCCAGTAGTGCACGTAACACTGAAGCTTTCTTT. The gene calls are TRBV19 and TRBJ1-1, with no clear D. The V gene's germline CDR1 is LNHDA and CDR2 SQIVND (reference sequence). Trimming shortened V by 5 bases and J by 2 bases, and 6 bases separated the two germline ends. The CDR3 spans 12 residues.

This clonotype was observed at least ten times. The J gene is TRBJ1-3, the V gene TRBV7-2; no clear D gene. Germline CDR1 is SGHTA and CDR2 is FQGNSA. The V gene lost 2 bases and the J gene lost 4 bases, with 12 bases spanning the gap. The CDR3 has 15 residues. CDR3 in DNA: TGTGCCAGCAGCTTAAGGCAGGACGGGGGAAACACCATATATTTT. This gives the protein CASSLRQDGGNTIYF.

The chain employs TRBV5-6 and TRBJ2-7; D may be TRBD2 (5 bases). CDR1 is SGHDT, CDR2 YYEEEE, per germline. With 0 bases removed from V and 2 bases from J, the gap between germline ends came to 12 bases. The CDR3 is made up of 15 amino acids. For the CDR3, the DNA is TGTGCCAGCAGCTTGGACCGGCGGGTTACCTACGAGCAGTACGTC. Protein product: CASSLDRRVTYEQYV.

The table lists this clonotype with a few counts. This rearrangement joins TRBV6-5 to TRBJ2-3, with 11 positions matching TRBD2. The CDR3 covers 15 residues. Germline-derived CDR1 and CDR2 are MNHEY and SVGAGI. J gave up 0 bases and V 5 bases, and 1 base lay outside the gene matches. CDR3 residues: CASSRLAGSTDTQYF. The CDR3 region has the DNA TGTGCCAGCAGTAGACTAGCGGGAAGCACAGATACGCAGTATTTT.

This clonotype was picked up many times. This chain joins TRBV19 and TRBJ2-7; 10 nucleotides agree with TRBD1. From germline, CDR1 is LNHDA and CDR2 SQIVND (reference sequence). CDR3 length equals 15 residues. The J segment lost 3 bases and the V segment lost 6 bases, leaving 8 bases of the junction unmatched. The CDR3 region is CASSLVGTGDYEQYF. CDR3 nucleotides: TGTGCCAGTAGCCTCGTAGGGACAGGGGACTACGAGCAGTACTTC.